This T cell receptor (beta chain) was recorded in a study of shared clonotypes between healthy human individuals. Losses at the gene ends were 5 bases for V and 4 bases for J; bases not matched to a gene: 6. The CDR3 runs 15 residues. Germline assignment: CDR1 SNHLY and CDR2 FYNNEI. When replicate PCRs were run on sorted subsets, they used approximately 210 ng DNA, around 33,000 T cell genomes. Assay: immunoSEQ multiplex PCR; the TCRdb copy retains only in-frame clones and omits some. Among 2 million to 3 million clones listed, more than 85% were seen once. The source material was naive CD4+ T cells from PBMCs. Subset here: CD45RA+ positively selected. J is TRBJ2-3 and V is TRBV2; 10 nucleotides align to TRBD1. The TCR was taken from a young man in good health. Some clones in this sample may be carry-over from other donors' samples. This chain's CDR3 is CASSLDRGISDTQYF. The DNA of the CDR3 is TGTGCCAGCAGTCTGGACAGGGGGATCTCAGATACGCAGTATTTT.